The T cell receptor (beta chain) under discussion was sequenced for a study of T cells in Graves' hyperthyroidism and ophthalmopathy. Overall study results and limits: Researchers found most expanded thyroid clonotypes above 0.001 in blood as well.

Initially, at the first diagnosis of hyperthyroidism and before any ophthalmopathy symptoms, blood was sampled. The authors took PBMCs from roughly 10 ml fresh peripheral blood. V lost 6 bases and J lost 3, with 18 bases in between. The CDR3 runs 15 residues. CDR1 and CDR2 from the germline V gene are SGHRS and YFSETQ. RNA transcripts provided the source from which TCR beta CDR3 regions were amplified. First-round RT-PCR targeting the TCR CDR3 was performed with the HTBI primer set. TCRdb recomputed calls from the multiplex PCR reads with MiXCR, one row per CDR3 protein. The sample holds almost 600,000 distinct CDR3 sequences, roughly 13% seen once. Of note for this clonotype: Antigen: not known.

Material for sequencing was blood. J is TRBJ2-5 and V is TRBV5-1, with a weak D call TRBD1 (7 bases). The clonotype was recovered from a woman aged 30 to 39 with Graves' hyperthyroidism that later progressed to Graves' ophthalmopathy. The DNA of the CDR3 is TGCGCCAGCAAGGGACCCCAGGGGGGTGAAGAGACCCAGTACTTC. Residues: CASKGPQGGEETQYF.